This entry lists 30 T cell receptor beta chains sequenced from one sample in a study of T cell responses to AZD1222 COVID-19 vaccine. The method was immunoSEQ multiplex PCR; TCRdb's version includes in-frame clones alone and lacks a portion of them. This table has over 130,000 clones, around 88% appearing once. Sequencing used peripheral blood, obtained on day 0 of AZD1222 vaccination. The receptors stem from an adult in good health.

The V gene is TRBV5-4, the J gene TRBJ2-5, with D tentatively TRBD1 or TRBD2 (5 bases each). Trimming took off 3 bases at V and 4 bases at J, with 16 bases between the two ends. From germline, CDR1 is SGHNT and CDR2 YYREEE (reference sequence). The CDR3 is made up of 15 amino acids. CDR3 in DNA: TGTGCCAGCAGCTCCCGGGACCGCGTGGGAGAGACCCAGTACTTC. Translation: CASSSRDRVGETQYF.

This clone occurred once. The chain joins TRBV5-1 to TRBJ2-5, with 11 nucleotides matching TRBD1. V dropped 4 bases and J dropped 3; count of bases not matched to a gene: 5. Germline CDR1 SGHRS, CDR2 YFSETQ. This CDR3 has 15 amino acids. CDR3: CASSPGTGGEETQYF. CDR3 DNA sequence: TGCGCCAGCAGCCCGGGGACAGGGGGTGAAGAGACCCAGTACTTC.

This clone was counted a single time. This chain uses TRBV9 with TRBJ1-1; no definite D call. The CDR3 extends over 12 amino acids. Germline V gene sequence: CDR1 SGDLS, CDR2 YYNGEE. Trimming cost V 4 bases and J 3 bases, with 7 bases left between them. CDR3 in amino acids: CASSRRDTEAFF. As DNA, the CDR3 is TGTGCCAGCAGCCGACGGGACACTGAAGCTTTCTTT.

The V gene is TRBV30, the J gene TRBJ1-1; 7 nucleotides match TRBD1. The V gene's germline CDR1 is GTSNPN and CDR2 SVGIG (reference sequence). The CDR3 is made up of 12 amino acids. Germline trimming cut 1 base from V and 9 bases from J; bases unmatched to any gene: 5. CDR3 coding DNA: TGTGCCTGGAGTGGACAGGGATTGAAAGCTTTCTTT. It translates to CAWSGQGLKAFF. Full variable domain (outside the CDR3, taken from reference TRBV30 and TRBJ1-1): SQTIHQWPATLVQPVGSPLSLECTVEGTSNPNLYWYRQAAGRGLQLLFYSVGIGQISSEVPQNLSASRPQDRQFILSSKKLLLSDSGFYLCAWSGQGLKAFFGQGTRLTVV.

The J gene is TRBJ1-2, the V gene TRBV7-2, with D tentatively TRBD1 (5 bases). Germline V gene lookup returns CDR1 SGHTA and CDR2 FQGNSA. The CDR3 spans 13 residues. The V gene lost 7 bases and the J gene lost 8 bases, with 17 bases spanning the gap. CDR3 nucleotides: TGTGCCAGCACGCCAGCGGGGGTACAAGGCTACACCTTC. Its translation: CASTPAGVQGYTF.

The chain's CDR3 is CAISVTQALNTEAFF. The DNA of the CDR3 is TGTGCCATCAGTGTGACGCAGGCGCTGAACACTGAAGCTTTCTTT. This chain uses TRBV10-3 with TRBJ1-1; D unresolved. Trimming took 4 bases from V and 0 from J, leaving 12 bases between them. Germline lookup yields CDR1 ENHRY and CDR2 SYGVKD. The length of the CDR3 is 15 residues.

This sequence joins TRBV21-1 and TRBJ1-4; the D call TRBD1 from the table was never checked on the DNA. TRBV21-1 is a pseudogene segment. This CDR3 has 14 residues. The CDR3 nucleotides are TGTGCCAGCAGCCCCGACAGGGGACGGGAAAAACTGTTTTTT. This sequence encodes CASSPDRGREKLFF.

The chain carries TRBV5-6 and TRBJ1-4; D gene unclear. The germline gives CDR1 SGHDT, CDR2 YYEEEE. The ends were cut back, 0 bases at V and 6 bases at J, with 15 bases in the middle. The CDR3 is 16 amino acids. CDR3 amino acids: CASSLGLSARDEKLFF. CDR3 DNA: TGTGCCAGCAGCTTGGGGCTGAGCGCACGGGATGAAAAACTGTTTTTT.

The chain uses TRBV4-3 and TRBJ2-2; TRBD2 matches 9 bases. After removal of 1 base from V and 5 bases from J, the junction contained 2 bases not matched to a gene. Germline V gives CDR1 LGHNA, CDR2 YSLEER. This CDR3 contains 15 residues. CDR3 bases: TGCGCCAGCAGCCAAGCTCTAGCGGGAACCGGGGAGCTGTTTTTT. Translation: CASSQALAGTGELFF.

The chain recombines TRBV30 with TRBJ1-5, with D perhaps TRBD1 (5 bases). V shed 3 bases and J shed 4 bases, with 10 bases lying between them. The CDR3 loop spans 13 amino acids. From germline, CDR1 is GTSNPN and CDR2 SVGIG (reference sequence). CDR3 DNA: TGTGCCTGGAGGCTAGGGGATAATCAGCCCCAGCATTTT. Translation: CAWRLGDNQPQHF.

CDR3 protein: CAWSPGYYEQYF. The CDR3 nucleotides are TGTGCCTGGAGTCCCGGATACTACGAGCAGTACTTC. V and J are TRBV30 and TRBJ2-7; no firm D call. V dropped 2 bases and J dropped 3 bases, with 8 bases sitting between them. CDR1 and CDR2 (germline): GTSNPN, SVGIG (reference sequence). CDR3 length equals 12 residues.

The chain is built from TRBV18 and TRBJ2-7, with a possible D match to TRBD1 (6 bases). The germline CDR1 and CDR2 sequences are KGHSH and LQKENI. CDR3 length equals 13 residues. V shed 2 bases and J shed 4 bases, with 9 bases lying between them. In DNA form, the CDR3 reads TGTGCCAGCTCACCAAAACAGGGATACGAGCAGTACTTC. Translating gives CASSPKQGYEQYF.

J is TRBJ1-6 and V is TRBV2; 8 nucleotides match TRBD1. V shed 5 bases and J 6 bases; nucleotides not matched to a gene: 9. The CDR3 consists of 16 residues. From germline, CDR1 is SNHLY and CDR2 FYNNEI. Here the CDR3 reads CASSTQRQGRNSPLHF. In DNA, the CDR3 is TGTGCCAGCAGTACTCAGCGACAGGGGCGTAATTCACCCCTCCACTTT.

This sequence joins TRBV4-1 and TRBJ2-5; either TRBD1 or TRBD2 may supply D (5 bases each). Germline assignment: CDR1 MGHRA and CDR2 YSYEKL. The CDR3 runs 14 residues. Trimming removed 3 bases at V and 4 bases at J, with 12 bases between. This CDR3 reads CASSQVGVVETQYF. The DNA of the CDR3 is TGCGCCAGCAGCCAGGTGGGGGTTGTAGAGACCCAGTACTTC.

V and J are TRBV27 and TRBJ1-5, with D perhaps matching TRBD1 (6 bases). The length of the CDR3 is 14 residues. Per the germline V gene, CDR1 is MNHEY and CDR2 is SMNVEV (reference sequence). V was shortened by 5 bases and J by 6 bases, with 14 bases between the two germline ends. CDR3 nucleotides: TGTGCCAGCAGTCAAATCAGGGGAGGTCAGCCCCAGCATTTT. The encoded protein is CASSQIRGGQPQHF.

The chain is built from TRBV3-1 (or the pseudogene TRBV3-2) and TRBJ1-2; maybe TRBD1 (5 bases). Deletions cut 5 bases from V and 7 bases from J, with 17 bases between. The CDR3 extends over 14 amino acids. Germline V CDR1 and CDR2: LGHDT, YNNKEL (reference sequence). The CDR3 DNA sequence: TGTGCCAGCAGCGAGGCGGGGGGTATAGCTGGCTACACCTTC. This codes for CASSEAGGIAGYTF.

J is TRBJ2-7 and V is TRBV5-1; D not resolved. Trimming took off 4 bases at V and 0 bases at J, with 8 bases between the two ends. The CDR3 runs to 13 residues. Germline lookup yields CDR1 SGHRS and CDR2 YFSETQ. DNA for the CDR3: TGCGCCAGCAGCGGCGACAACTCCTACGAGCAGTACTTC. It encodes CASSGDNSYEQYF.

This chain links TRBV11-1 with TRBJ2-1; either TRBD1 or TRBD2 may fit D (5 bases each). In germline, CDR1 is SGHAT, CDR2 FQDESV (reference sequence). Trimming left V 2 bases short and J 0 bases short, with 11 bases between. The CDR3 consists of 16 residues. As DNA, the CDR3 is TGTGCCAGCAGCTTATGGGCAGGGAGCTCCTACAATGAGCAGTTCTTC. It translates to CASSLWAGSSYNEQFF.

This chain uses TRBV5-1 with TRBJ1-1; weak D call: TRBD1 (5 bases). Germline V gives CDR1 SGHRS, CDR2 YFSETQ. This CDR3 has 15 amino acids. The V gene lost 0 bases and the J gene lost 1 base, with 10 bases spanning the gap. The CDR3: CASSLAGMGNTEAFF. Written as DNA, the CDR3 is TGCGCCAGCAGCTTGGCAGGGATGGGGAACACTGAAGCTTTCTTT.

V is TRBV6-5 and J is TRBJ1-5; the D is unclear. V was cut by 6 bases and J by 3 bases, with 12 bases left in between. CDR1 MNHEY and CDR2 SVGAGI come from the germline V gene. The CDR3 loop spans 14 amino acids. The CDR3 DNA sequence: TGTGCCAGCAGCCAGCGAGGGATCAATCAGCCCCAGCATTTT. Amino acid sequence: CASSQRGINQPQHF.

The gene calls are TRBV7-2 and TRBJ2-5, with 10 bases lining up with TRBD1. V dropped 3 bases and J dropped 3; count of bases not matched to a gene: 7. Germline assignment: CDR1 SGHTA and CDR2 FQGNSA. CDR3 length: 16 residues. The CDR3 loop reads CASSFGIGTGEETQYF. The DNA of the CDR3 is TGTGCCAGCAGCTTTGGGATCGGGACAGGGGAAGAGACCCAGTACTTC.

V and J are TRBV18 and TRBJ1-6; perhaps TRBD1 as D (5 bases). The germline gives CDR1 KGHSH, CDR2 LQKENI. V lost 2 bases to trimming and J lost 0 bases, with 8 bases between them. CDR3 length equals 16 residues. This chain's CDR3 is CASSPKGSSYNSPLHF. The CDR3 DNA sequence: TGTGCCAGCTCACCAAAGGGGAGCTCCTATAATTCACCCCTCCACTTT.

V usage is TRBV9 and J usage is TRBJ2-2; D may correspond to TRBD1 or TRBD2 (5 bases each). This CDR3 is built from 17 residues. Trimming pared 3 bases from V and 6 bases from J, leaving 21 bases between. The germline V gene encodes CDR1 SGDLS and CDR2 YYNGEE. The CDR3 sequence: CASSGVTGTAPSGELFF. The CDR3 coding sequence is TGTGCCAGCAGCGGAGTGACCGGGACGGCACCCTCCGGGGAGCTGTTTTTT.

V is TRBV19 and J is TRBJ2-4, with 10 bases that match TRBD1. The CDR3 runs 14 residues. J was trimmed by 6 bases and V by 5 bases; bases with no gene match: 4. From germline, CDR1 is LNHDA and CDR2 SQIVND (reference sequence). The CDR3 loop is CASSGWDRGNIQYF. The DNA of the CDR3 is TGTGCCAGTAGTGGATGGGACAGGGGAAACATTCAGTACTTC. The full variable domain, rest sourced from reference TRBV19 and TRBJ2-4, is DGGITQSPKYLFRKEGQNVTLSCEQNLNHDAMYWYRQDPGQGLRLIYYSQIVNDFQKGDIAEGYSVSREKKESFPLTVTSAQKNPTAFYLCASSGWDRGNIQYFGAGTRLSVL.

V usage is TRBV28 and J usage is TRBJ2-5; D assignment may be TRBD1 or TRBD2 (7 bases each). V lost 6 bases to trimming and J lost 5 bases, with 16 bases between them. This CDR3 contains 14 residues. The germline CDR1 and CDR2 sequences are MDHEN and SYDVKM. CDR3 bases: TGTGCCAGCAGCCGACAGGGAGGGGAGGAGACCCAGTACTTC. It specifies CASSRQGGEETQYF.

V gene TRBV3-1 (or the pseudogene TRBV3-2) combines with J gene TRBJ1-6; D may be TRBD1 (5 bases). This CDR3 is built from 16 residues. Germline V gives CDR1 LGHDT, CDR2 YNNKEL (reference sequence). Between the trimmed V and J ends, which lost 4 bases and 2 bases, there was a span of 12 bases. The CDR3 nucleotides read TGTGCCAGCAGCCGCTCGGCGGGGGCCTATAATTCACCCCTCCACTTT. As protein: CASSRSAGAYNSPLHF.

J is TRBJ2-4 and V is TRBV11-2; no reliable D call. The CDR3 is made up of 15 amino acids. CDR1 is SGHAT and CDR2 is FQNNGV in the germline V gene. Trimming left V 6 bases short and J 0 bases short, with 12 bases between. The CDR3 DNA reads TGTGCCAGCAGGTCCCCCGGGCTAGCCAAAAACATTCAGTACTTC. Encoded protein: CASRSPGLAKNIQYF.

The chain couples TRBV29-1 to TRBJ1-2; TRBD1 matches 7 bases. J gave up 1 base and V 6 bases, and 5 bases lay outside the gene matches. The germline V gene has CDR1 SQVTM and CDR2 ANQGSEA. The CDR3 runs 13 residues. The CDR3 is CSVGTEFNYGYTF. The CDR3 DNA sequence: TGCAGCGTAGGGACAGAGTTTAACTATGGCTACACCTTC.

This chain joins TRBV29-1 and TRBJ1-4, with D perhaps matching TRBD1 (5 bases). CDR1 SQVTM and CDR2 ANQGSEA come from the germline V gene. The CDR3 length is 16 residues. V was clipped by 4 bases and J by 7 bases, with 22 bases between them. CDR3: CSVVSPSTGIGEKLFF. The CDR3 nucleotides are TGCAGCGTTGTGTCCCCCAGCACAGGTATTGGTGAAAAACTGTTTTTT.

V gene TRBV7-2 combines with J gene TRBJ2-1; the match to TRBD2 covers 8 bases. Germline CDR1 SGHTA, CDR2 FQGNSA. This CDR3 comprises 15 residues. The ends lost 5 bases at V and 7 bases at J; junction bases unmatched: 10. The CDR3: CASSPARLASNEQFF. As DNA, the CDR3 is TGTGCCAGCAGCCCGGCGAGACTAGCGAGTAATGAGCAGTTCTTC.